These 32 T cell receptor beta chains originate from one sample sequenced in a study of cytomegalovirus exposure and HLA in healthy donors. A multiplex PCR was run with 60 Vbeta primers and 13 Jbeta primers. The protocol was immunoSEQ multiplex PCR, while the TCRdb copy is restricted to in-frame clones and leaves out a portion. The sample has about 140,000 clones, around four fifths seen once. Material: PBMCs. The receptors shown here come from a man aged 30-40 years in good health and CMV-seropositive.

V usage is TRBV28 and J usage is TRBJ2-1, with D maybe TRBD2 (5 bases). Germline V CDR1 and CDR2: MDHEN, SYDVKM. The CDR3 length is 17 residues. Trimming cost V 8 bases and J 2 bases, with 22 bases left between them. The CDR3 region has the DNA TGTGCCAGCCGTCTAGTATTGTCCGCGGGCCCCTACAATGAGCAGTTCTTC. Its protein product is CASRLVLSAGPYNEQFF.

This clone was found a few times. This chain uses TRBV10-2 with TRBJ1-5, with D possibly TRBD1 on 6 matching bases. The V gene's germline CDR1 is WSHSY and CDR2 SAAADI. The CDR3 is made up of 14 amino acids. The V gene lost 0 bases and the J gene lost 5 bases, with 8 bases spanning the gap. The CDR3 region has the DNA TGCGCCAGCAGTGAGTCGCACAGGGATCAGCCCCAGCATTTT. Translation: CASSESHRDQPQHF.

The V call is TRBV6-1, the J call TRBJ2-3; 8 nucleotides match TRBD2. Trimming at V came to 1 base and at J to 4 bases, leaving 13 bases not matched to a gene. The CDR3 has 18 amino acids. Germline V gives CDR1 MNHNS, CDR2 SASEGT. CDR3 loop: CASSEDIQREWLADTQYF. Written as DNA, the CDR3 is TGTGCCAGCAGTGAAGACATCCAGCGGGAGTGGTTGGCAGATACGCAGTATTTT.

The chain joins TRBV28 to TRBJ2-7; a possible D gene is TRBD2 (6 bases). V was cut by 3 bases and J by 3 bases, with 15 bases left in between. CDR3 length: 15 amino acids. Germline lookup yields CDR1 MDHEN and CDR2 SYDVKM. The chain's CDR3 is CASSFNAADYYEQYF. DNA for the CDR3: TGTGCCAGCAGTTTCAACGCGGCGGACTACTACGAGCAGTACTTC.

Remarks on this clone: One end of the junction is discordant with germline, which a read error may explain. This chain links TRBV7-7 with TRBJ2-1, with D perhaps TRBD2 (5 bases). The CDR3 has 14 amino acids. The germline CDR1 and CDR2 sequences are SSHAT and FNYEAQ (reference sequence). The CDR3 DNA reads TGTGCTAGCAGTCCCCATAGCGACGTGGGCCCAGGGTTCTTC. Amino acids: CASSPHSDVGPGFF.

The chain recombines TRBV7-3 with TRBJ1-6; 7 nucleotides agree with TRBD1. Germline V gives CDR1 SGHTA, CDR2 FQGTGA. Trimming took 5 bases from V and 7 from J; bases not matched to a gene: 5. The CDR3 runs to 14 residues. This CDR3 reads CASSDSGGNSPLHF. CDR3 coding DNA: TGTGCCAGCAGCGACTCAGGGGGGAATTCACCCCTCCACTTT.

The chain combines TRBV4-1 with TRBJ1-1; 7 bases agree with TRBD1. The CDR3 has 14 residues. From germline, CDR1 is MGHRA and CDR2 YSYEKL. V was pared by 4 bases and J by 3 bases, with 5 bases of the junction left unmatched. The CDR3 reads CASSPLQGYTEAFF. The DNA for the CDR3 is TGCGCCAGCAGCCCACTACAGGGGTACACTGAAGCTTTCTTT.

This clone was detected only a few times. This sequence joins TRBV27 and TRBJ2-7; 10 bases fit TRBD2. Germline CDR1 and CDR2: MNHEY and SMNVEV (reference sequence). J was trimmed by 4 bases and V by 5 bases; bases with no gene match: 8. The CDR3 length is 15 residues. CDR3 amino acids: CASSPPTSGRYEQYF. The CDR3 DNA is TGTGCCAGCAGTCCCCCGACTAGCGGGCGGTACGAGCAGTACTTC.

At least ten counts were recorded for this clone. V is TRBV6-5 and J is TRBJ2-7; 8 bases fit TRBD1. The ends lost 4 bases at V and 7 bases at J; junction bases unmatched: 12. Germline lookup yields CDR1 MNHEY and CDR2 SVGAGI. There are 15 residues in the CDR3. CDR3 nucleotides: TGTGCCAGCAGTTCCCAGACAGGGGCCCTCAGGGAGCAGTACTTC. This codes for CASSSQTGALREQYF.

The CDR3, as DNA: TGTGCCAGCAGCTTAGCTGAGAGGAGCTACGAGCAGTACTTC. This codes for CASSLAERSYEQYF. The rearrangement joins TRBV7-2 to TRBJ2-7; D unclear. V was shortened by 0 bases and J by 3 bases, with 9 bases between the two germline ends. Germline lookup yields CDR1 SGHTA and CDR2 FQGNSA. The CDR3 sequence is 14 residues long.

The rearrangement links TRBV5-1 to TRBJ2-4, with 15 bases that match TRBD2. The J segment lost 8 bases and the V segment lost 4 bases, leaving 7 bases of the junction unmatched. Germline V gene lookup returns CDR1 SGHRS and CDR2 YFSETQ. This CDR3 contains 16 residues. CDR3 DNA sequence: TGCGCCAGCAGCACCGGGACTAGCGGGAGGTGGGACATTCAGTACTTC. As protein: CASSTGTSGRWDIQYF.

The CDR3: CASRTYGQAQETQYF. Here the CDR3 DNA reads TGTGCCAGTAGAACTTACGGACAGGCCCAAGAGACCCAGTACTTC. The J gene is TRBJ2-5, the V gene TRBV19, with 7 bases matching TRBD1. The CDR3 is 15 amino acids. The junction had 8 bases not matched to a gene; V was cut back by 6 bases and J by 1 base. Germline CDR1 is LNHDA and CDR2 is SQIVND (reference sequence).

Points on this clone: The identical CDR3 is also encoded by other nucleotide sequences in the sample. This chain joins TRBV5-1 and TRBJ1-5; 9 nucleotides match TRBD1. The CDR3 extends over 14 amino acids. In germline, CDR1 is SGHRS, CDR2 YFSETQ. The ends lost 4 bases at V and 4 bases at J; junction bases unmatched: 3. Here the CDR3 reads CASSPGTGNQPQHF. For the CDR3, the DNA is TGCGCCAGCAGCCCCGGGACAGGGAATCAGCCCCAGCATTTT.

The CDR3 coding sequence is TGTGCCAGCAGCCAATTGGATTCGGAGGGAGGCCGCACAGATACGCAGTATTTT. Translated: CASSQLDSEGGRTDTQYF. The chain has TRBV16 and TRBJ2-3; D possibly corresponds to TRBD2 (6 bases). This CDR3 region has 18 residues. Germline CDR1 KGHSY, CDR2 FQNENV. V dropped 1 base and J dropped 1 base, with 18 bases sitting between them.

The genes are TRBV5-1 and TRBJ2-2; 8 nucleotides match TRBD1. The CDR3 is made up of 17 amino acids. Trimming cost V 4 bases and J 7 bases; bases outside gene matches: 15. Germline V gene sequence: CDR1 SGHRS, CDR2 YFSETQ. CDR3 in amino acids: CASSILLGGQGSGELFF. CDR3 DNA sequence: TGCGCCAGCAGCATCCTATTGGGTGGACAGGGAAGCGGGGAGCTGTTTTTT.

V and J are TRBV7-2 and TRBJ2-5; TRBD1 might be the D (6 bases). V was pared by 0 bases and J by 3 bases, with 14 bases between. The CDR3 has 16 amino acids. Germline values: CDR1 SGHTA, CDR2 FQGNSA. CDR3 loop: CASSLAQGSWEETQYF. In nucleotides, the CDR3 is TGTGCCAGCAGCTTAGCGCAGGGGTCGTGGGAAGAGACCCAGTACTTC.

V is TRBV19 and J is TRBJ2-1; 9 bases map to TRBD1. Trimming cost V 5 bases and J 10 bases; bases outside gene matches: 15. CDR1 LNHDA and CDR2 SQIVND come from the germline V gene (reference sequence). There are 16 residues in the CDR3. CDR3 in DNA: TGTGCCAGTAGTGACCCCTCCGGGACAGGGCAGAAAGAGCAGTTCTTC. Translating gives CASSDPSGTGQKEQFF.

With regard to this clone: One junction end does not reproduce the germline sequence, and a read error may be involved. V usage is TRBV7-9 and J usage is TRBJ1-2, with 11 bases matching TRBD1. This CDR3 spans 16 amino acids. Germline-derived CDR1 and CDR2 are SEHNR and FQNEAQ (reference sequence). The CDR3 sequence is CSSSPRTGGPIYGYTF. CDR3 nucleotides: TGTTCCAGCAGCCCCAGGACAGGGGGCCCGATCTATGGCTACACCTTC.

This clone was detected ten times or more. This chain links TRBV7-2 with TRBJ1-6; no firm D call. Between the trimmed V and J ends, which lost 5 bases and 7 bases, there was a span of 9 bases. CDR1 SGHTA and CDR2 FQGNSA come from the germline V gene. The CDR3 has 13 residues. The CDR3 is CASSPAVNSPLHF. The CDR3 region has the DNA TGTGCCAGCAGCCCCGCAGTAAATTCACCCCTCCACTTT.

The rearrangement uses TRBV6-5 and TRBJ1-3; D call uncertain. V was cut by 5 bases and J by 4 bases, with 12 bases left in between. CDR1 MNHEY and CDR2 SVGAGI come from the germline V gene. The CDR3 is made up of 14 amino acids. CDR3 residues: CASSDPGKGNTIYF. The CDR3, as DNA: TGTGCCAGCAGTGACCCGGGGAAAGGAAACACCATATATTTT.

This chain connects TRBV6-1 to TRBJ2-7, with a possible D match to TRBD1 (6 bases). CDR1 and CDR2 from the germline V gene are MNHNS and SASEGT. The CDR3 has 15 amino acids. The V gene lost 6 bases and the J gene lost 6 bases, with 21 bases spanning the gap. CDR3 bases: TGTGCCAGCAGCCCGCTTGGGGACAAATCCCGCGAGCAGTACTTC. Its translation: CASSPLGDKSREQYF.

The sample holds a few counts of this clone. This sequence joins TRBV4-1 and TRBJ1-1, with TRBD1 matching over 8 bases. The CDR3 covers 16 residues. CDR1 MGHRA and CDR2 YSYEKL come from the germline V gene. Germline trimming cut 2 bases from V and 1 base from J; bases unmatched to any gene: 6. CDR3 DNA: TGCGCCAGCAGCCAATGGTGGGGACAGGCGAACACTGAAGCTTTCTTT. Its translation is CASSQWWGQANTEAFF.

The V call is TRBV19, the J call TRBJ1-3; no firm D call. Trimming pared 7 bases from V and 0 bases from J, leaving 16 bases between. Germline V CDR1 and CDR2: LNHDA, SQIVND (reference sequence). CDR3 length: 16 residues. CDR3 region: CASTLGPGSSGNTIYF. The CDR3 DNA follows: TGTGCCAGTACCCTCGGCCCAGGAAGCTCTGGAAACACCATATATTTT. Full variable domain (rest looked up from reference TRBV19 and TRBJ1-3): DGGITQSPKYLFRKEGQNVTLSCEQNLNHDAMYWYRQDPGQGLRLIYYSQIVNDFQKGDIAEGYSVSREKKESFPLTVTSAQKNPTAFYLCASTLGPGSSGNTIYFGEGSWLTVV.

J is TRBJ2-7 and V is TRBV27; 9 positions agree with TRBD1. V gave up 0 bases and J gave up 3 bases; unmatched junction bases: 6. Germline loops: CDR1 MNHEY, CDR2 SMNVEV (reference sequence). This CDR3 has 16 amino acids. The CDR3 DNA reads as TGTGCCAGCAGTTTATCGGGGACAGGGATTAGCTACGAGCAGTACTTC. Amino acids: CASSLSGTGISYEQYF.

The chain has TRBV4-1 and TRBJ2-7, with TRBD1 identical over 7 bases. The CDR3 totals 17 residues. CDR1 and CDR2 (germline): MGHRA, YSYEKL. Germline trimming cut 0 bases from V and 1 base from J; bases unmatched to any gene: 9. CDR3 sequence (DNA): TGCGCCAGCAGCCAAGAAATTCTGGGACAGCGTTCCTACGAGCAGTACTTC. Translated, it gives CASSQEILGQRSYEQYF.

As regards this clone: At one boundary the junction diverges from the germline segment, which might be a read error. The chain has TRBV28 and TRBJ2-1, with D possibly TRBD1 on 5 matching bases. The CDR3 spans 15 residues. Germline CDR1 reads MDHEN; CDR2 reads SYDVKM. The DNA of the CDR3 is TGTGCCAGCAGCCTACCTTTGACAGCCTACAATGAGCAGCTCTTC. It encodes CASSLPLTAYNEQLF. The entire variable domain, with the rest obtained from reference TRBV28 and TRBJ2-1, is as follows: DVKVTQSSRYLVKRTGEKVFLECVQDMDHENMFWYRQDPGLGLRLIYFSYDVKMKEKGDIPEGYSVSREKKERFSLILESASTNQTSMYLCASSLPLTAYNEQLFGPGTRLTVL.

The CDR3: CASRVGGGDEQFF. CDR3 nucleotide sequence: TGTGCCAGCCGCGTGGGAGGTGGAGATGAGCAGTTCTTC. The V gene is TRBV27, the J gene TRBJ2-1, with a weak D call TRBD2 (6 bases). V lost 8 bases and J 8 bases, leaving 16 bases between the germline ends. The CDR3 spans 13 residues. The germline CDR1 and CDR2 sequences are MNHEY and SMNVEV (reference sequence).

This clone was detected only once. The chain has TRBV29-1 and TRBJ2-5, with TRBD2 matching over 9 bases. V shed 4 bases, J shed 4 bases, and the junction held 4 bases outside the gene matches. CDR3 length equals 13 residues. From germline, CDR1 is SQVTM and CDR2 ANQGSEA. The CDR3 reads CSVAASGAETQYF. CDR3 bases: TGCAGCGTTGCGGCTAGCGGGGCAGAGACCCAGTACTTC.

This clone has just a few counts. The genes are TRBV6-6 and TRBJ1-1, with TRBD1 as a possible D gene (6 bases). Germline V gene sequence: CDR1 MNHNY, CDR2 SVGAGI (reference sequence). There are 14 residues in the CDR3. V lost 8 bases, J lost 5 bases, and 18 bases lay in between. The CDR3 is CASDPLGAGTEAFF. CDR3 sequence (DNA): TGTGCCAGCGACCCGTTGGGGGCCGGTACTGAAGCTTTCTTT.

The genes are TRBV19 and TRBJ2-1, with a tentative D call TRBD2 (5 bases). Trimming removed 7 bases at V and 9 bases at J, with 19 bases between. The CDR3 totals 14 residues. CDR1 is LNHDA, CDR2 SQIVND, per germline (reference sequence). The CDR3: CASTPQRRLGEQFF. As DNA, the CDR3 is TGTGCCAGTACCCCCCAGCGGAGACTTGGTGAGCAGTTCTTC.

In its sample, this clone was seen once. The V and J genes are TRBV30 and TRBJ2-5, with D perhaps TRBD1 (6 bases). The CDR3 runs to 14 residues. Per germline, CDR1 GTSNPN and CDR2 SVGIG (reference sequence). V gave up 0 bases and J gave up 3 bases, with 11 bases separating them. DNA for the CDR3: TGTGCCTGGAGTGTATCCGGGACAAAAGAGACCCAGTACTTC. This codes for CAWSVSGTKETQYF. The full variable domain, with the rest looked up from reference TRBV30 and TRBJ2-5, is SQTIHQWPATLVQPVGSPLSLECTVEGTSNPNLYWYRQAAGRGLQLLFYSVGIGQISSEVPQNLSASRPQDRQFILSSKKLLLSDSGFYLCAWSVSGTKETQYFGPGTRLLVL.

The chain recombines TRBV27 with TRBJ2-7; maybe TRBD1 (6 bases). Germline loops: CDR1 MNHEY, CDR2 SMNVEV (reference sequence). The CDR3 runs 14 residues. The ends were cut back, 4 bases at V and 3 bases at J, with 13 bases in the middle. The CDR3 bases are TGTGCCAGCAGTTACGTGTCAGGGGACTACGAGCAGTACTTC. Translating gives CASSYVSGDYEQYF.